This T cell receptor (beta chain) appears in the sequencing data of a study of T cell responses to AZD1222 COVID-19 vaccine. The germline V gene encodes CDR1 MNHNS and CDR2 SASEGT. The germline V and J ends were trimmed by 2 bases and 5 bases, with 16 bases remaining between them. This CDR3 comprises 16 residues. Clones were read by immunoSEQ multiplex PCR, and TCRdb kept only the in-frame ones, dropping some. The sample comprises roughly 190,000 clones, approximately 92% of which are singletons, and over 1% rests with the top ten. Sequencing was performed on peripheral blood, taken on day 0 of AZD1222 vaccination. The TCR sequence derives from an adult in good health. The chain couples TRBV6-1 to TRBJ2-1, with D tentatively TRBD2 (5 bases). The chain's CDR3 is CASSENLYGVNNEQFF. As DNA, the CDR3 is TGTGCCAGCAGTGAAAATTTGTACGGGGTCAACAATGAGCAGTTCTTC.